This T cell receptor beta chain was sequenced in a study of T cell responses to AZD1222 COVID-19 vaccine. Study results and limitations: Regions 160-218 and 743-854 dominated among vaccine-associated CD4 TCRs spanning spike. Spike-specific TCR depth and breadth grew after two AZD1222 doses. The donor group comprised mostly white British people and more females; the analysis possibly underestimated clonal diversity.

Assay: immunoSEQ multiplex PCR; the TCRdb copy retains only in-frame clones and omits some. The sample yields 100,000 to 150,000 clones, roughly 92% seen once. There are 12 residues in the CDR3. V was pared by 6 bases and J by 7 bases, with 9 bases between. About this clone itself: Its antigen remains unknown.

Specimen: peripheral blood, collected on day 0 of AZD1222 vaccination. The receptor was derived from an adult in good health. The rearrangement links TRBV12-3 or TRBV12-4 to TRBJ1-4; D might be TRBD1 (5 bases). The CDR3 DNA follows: TGTGCCAGCAGCCCGGGGGGTGAAAAACTGTTTTTT. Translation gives CASSPGGEKLFF.